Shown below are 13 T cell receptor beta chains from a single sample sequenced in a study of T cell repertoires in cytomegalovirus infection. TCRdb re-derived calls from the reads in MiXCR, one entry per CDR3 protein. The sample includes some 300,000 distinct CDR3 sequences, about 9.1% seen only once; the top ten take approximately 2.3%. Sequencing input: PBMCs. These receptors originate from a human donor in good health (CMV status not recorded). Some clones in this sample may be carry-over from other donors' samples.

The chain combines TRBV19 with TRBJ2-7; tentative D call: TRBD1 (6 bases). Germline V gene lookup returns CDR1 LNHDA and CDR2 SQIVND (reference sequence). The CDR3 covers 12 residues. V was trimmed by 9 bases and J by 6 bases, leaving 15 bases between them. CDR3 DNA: TGTGCCAGCCTCGGACAGTTGGGCGAGCAGTACTTC. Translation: CASLGQLGEQYF.

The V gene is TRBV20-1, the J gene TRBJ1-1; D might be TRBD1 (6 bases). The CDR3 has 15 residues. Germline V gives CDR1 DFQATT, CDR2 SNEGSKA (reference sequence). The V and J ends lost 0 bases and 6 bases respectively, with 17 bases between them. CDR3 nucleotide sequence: TGCAGTGCTAGAGATGTTCGTGGGGGCAACGCTGAAGCTTTCTTT. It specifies CSARDVRGGNAEAFF.

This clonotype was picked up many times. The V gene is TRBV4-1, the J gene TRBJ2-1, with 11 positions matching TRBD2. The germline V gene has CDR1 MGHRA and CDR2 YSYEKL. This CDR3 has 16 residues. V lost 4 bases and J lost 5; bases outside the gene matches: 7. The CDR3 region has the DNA TGCGCCAGCAGCCCCGTAGCGGGGGGGGAGAACAATGAGCAGTTCTTC. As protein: CASSPVAGGENNEQFF.

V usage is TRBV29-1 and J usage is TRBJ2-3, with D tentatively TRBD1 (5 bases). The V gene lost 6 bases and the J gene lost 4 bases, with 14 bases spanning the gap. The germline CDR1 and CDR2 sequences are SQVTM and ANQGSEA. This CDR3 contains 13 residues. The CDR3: CSVAAGIPDTQYF. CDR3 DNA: TGCAGCGTCGCGGCAGGGATCCCAGATACGCAGTATTTT.

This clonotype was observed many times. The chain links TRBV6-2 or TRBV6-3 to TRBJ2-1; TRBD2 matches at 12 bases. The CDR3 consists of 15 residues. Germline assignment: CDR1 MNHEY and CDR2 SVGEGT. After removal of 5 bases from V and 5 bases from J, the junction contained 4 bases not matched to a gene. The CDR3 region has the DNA TGTGCCAGCAGTACTTGGACTAGCGGGGACAATGAGCAGTTCTTC. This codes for CASSTWTSGDNEQFF.

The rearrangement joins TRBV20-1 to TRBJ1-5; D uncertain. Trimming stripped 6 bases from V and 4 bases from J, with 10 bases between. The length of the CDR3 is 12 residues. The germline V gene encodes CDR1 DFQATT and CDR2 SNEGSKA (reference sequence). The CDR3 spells CSAEVGNQPQHF. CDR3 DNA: TGCAGTGCCGAAGTAGGGAATCAGCCCCAGCATTTT.

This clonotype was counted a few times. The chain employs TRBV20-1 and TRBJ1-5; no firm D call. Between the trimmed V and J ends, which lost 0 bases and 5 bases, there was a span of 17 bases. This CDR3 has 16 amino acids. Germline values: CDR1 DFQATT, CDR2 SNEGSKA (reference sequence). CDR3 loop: CSAREWSSFLDQPQHF. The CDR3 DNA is TGCAGTGCTAGAGAATGGAGCTCCTTCCTAGATCAGCCCCAGCATTTT.

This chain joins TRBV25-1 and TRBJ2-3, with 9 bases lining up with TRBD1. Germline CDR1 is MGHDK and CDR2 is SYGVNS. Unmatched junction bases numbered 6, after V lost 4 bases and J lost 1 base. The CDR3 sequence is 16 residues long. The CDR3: CASSAHRDRGTDTQYF. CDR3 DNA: TGTGCCAGCAGTGCGCACCGGGACAGGGGCACAGATACGCAGTATTTT.

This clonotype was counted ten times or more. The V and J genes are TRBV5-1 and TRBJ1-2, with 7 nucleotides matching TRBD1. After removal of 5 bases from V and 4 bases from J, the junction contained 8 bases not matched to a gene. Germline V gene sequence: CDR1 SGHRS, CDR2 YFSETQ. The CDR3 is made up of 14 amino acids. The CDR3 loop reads CASRLQGQFYGYTF. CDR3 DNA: TGCGCCAGCAGACTACAGGGACAGTTCTATGGCTACACCTTC.

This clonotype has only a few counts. CDR3 nucleotides: TGTGCCAGCAGCTTCTCATCCCCCCAGCCCCAGCATTTT. This sequence encodes CASSFSSPQPQHF. This chain connects TRBV5-6 to TRBJ1-5, with unresolved D. Trimming cost V 2 bases and J 7 bases, with 10 bases left between them. Germline V lookup: CDR1 SGHDT, CDR2 YYEEEE. The CDR3 extends over 13 amino acids.

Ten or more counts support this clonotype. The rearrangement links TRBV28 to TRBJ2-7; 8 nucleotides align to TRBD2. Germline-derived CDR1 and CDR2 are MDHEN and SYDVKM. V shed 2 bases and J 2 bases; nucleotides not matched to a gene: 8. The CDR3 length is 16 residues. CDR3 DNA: TGTGCCAGCAGTTTAAGTCTGATAGCGGGGACCTACGAGCAGTACTTC. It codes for CASSLSLIAGTYEQYF.

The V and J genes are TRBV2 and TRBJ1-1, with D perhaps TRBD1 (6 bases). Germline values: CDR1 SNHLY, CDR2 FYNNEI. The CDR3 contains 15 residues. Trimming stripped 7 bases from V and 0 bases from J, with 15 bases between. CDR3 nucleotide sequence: TGTGCCAGCACACCGAGGGGGGGTCTGAACACTGAAGCTTTCTTT. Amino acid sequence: CASTPRGGLNTEAFF. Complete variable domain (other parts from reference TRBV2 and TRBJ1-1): EPEVTQTPSHQVTQMGQEVILRCVPISNHLYFYWYRQILGQKVEFLVSFYNNEISEKSEIFDDQFSVERPDGSNFTLKIRSTKLEDSAMYFCASTPRGGLNTEAFFGQGTRLTVV.

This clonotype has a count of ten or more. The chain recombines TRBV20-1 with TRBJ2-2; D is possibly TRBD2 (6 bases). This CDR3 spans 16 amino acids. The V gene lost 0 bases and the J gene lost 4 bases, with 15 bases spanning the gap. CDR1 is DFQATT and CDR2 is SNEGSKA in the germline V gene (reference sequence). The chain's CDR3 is CSAREGGAGSTGELFF. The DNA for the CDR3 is TGCAGTGCTAGAGAAGGAGGGGCAGGGAGCACCGGGGAGCTGTTTTTT.